This is a list of T cell receptor beta chains from one sample in a study of blood T cell repertoires in COVID-19. The repertoire was sequenced with immunoSEQ multiplex PCR; TCRdb's copy has only in-frame clones and lacks some. This sample has some 120,000 clones, with around 83% found just once. Sequences were obtained from peripheral blood. The receptors shown here come from a human donor in a cohort sampled during active COVID-19. The CDR3 runs from the conserved cysteine through the conserved F or W. D genes are given only for firm matches. Only some rows state a clone size, as once, few, many or a class for expanded clones.

abundance: .; d_gene: TRBD2; v_gene: TRBV5-4; j_gene: TRBJ2-3; CDR3nt: TGTGCCACAAGAGCGGGGGGTACAGATACGCAGTATTTT; CDR3aa: CATRAGGTDTQYF
abundance: .; d_gene: .; v_gene: TRBV5-1; j_gene: TRBJ1-5; CDR3nt: TGCGCCAGCAGCTTGAGTCCGGGGAGCAATCAGCCCCAGCATTTT; CDR3aa: CASSLSPGSNQPQHF
abundance: .; d_gene: .; v_gene: TRBV21-1; j_gene: TRBJ1-5; CDR3nt: TGTGCCAGCATCCTAGACAGGGGAGGCAATCAGCCCCAGCATTTT; CDR3aa: CASILDRGGNQPQHF
abundance: .; d_gene: TRBD1; v_gene: TRBV11-3; j_gene: TRBJ1-2; CDR3nt: TGTGCCAGCAGCTTTGGGACAGGGGGGGACTATGGCTACACCTTC; CDR3aa: CASSFGTGGDYGYTF
abundance: .; d_gene: TRBD1; v_gene: TRBV9; j_gene: TRBJ1-2; CDR3nt: TGTGCCAGCAGCGTAGGGGCAGGGGGAGGTGGCTACACCTTC; CDR3aa: CASSVGAGGGGYTF
abundance: .; d_gene: .; v_gene: TRBV25-1; j_gene: TRBJ1-1; CDR3nt: TGTGCCAGCGAGGAGGGTGAAGCTTTCTTT; CDR3aa: CASEEGEAFF
abundance: few; d_gene: .; v_gene: TRBV6-2/TRBV6-3; j_gene: TRBJ1-5; CDR3nt: TGTGCCAGCAGTTATACAGGGCTAAGCAATCAGCCCCAGCATTTT; CDR3aa: CASSYTGLSNQPQHF
abundance: few; d_gene: TRBD2; v_gene: TRBV4-1; j_gene: TRBJ2-3; CDR3nt: TGCGCCAGCAGCCAAGATTGGAATGGCGGGGGACGCACAGATACGCAGTATTTT; CDR3aa: CASSQDWNGGGRTDTQYF
abundance: .; d_gene: .; v_gene: TRBV6-2/TRBV6-3; j_gene: TRBJ1-1; CDR3nt: TGTGCCAGCAGTTACTCCCTCGGTGAAGCTTTCTTT; CDR3aa: CASSYSLGEAFF
abundance: .; d_gene: .; v_gene: TRBV5-6; j_gene: TRBJ2-2; CDR3nt: TGTGCCAGCAGCTTAGAGGGCAGACCGACCGGGGAGCTGTTTTTT; CDR3aa: CASSLEGRPTGELFF
abundance: .; d_gene: .; v_gene: TRBV7-2; j_gene: TRBJ2-1; CDR3nt: TGTGCCAGCAGCTTAGCGCTGGGGGGGGCGGGTGAGCAGTTCTTC; CDR3aa: CASSLALGGAGEQFF